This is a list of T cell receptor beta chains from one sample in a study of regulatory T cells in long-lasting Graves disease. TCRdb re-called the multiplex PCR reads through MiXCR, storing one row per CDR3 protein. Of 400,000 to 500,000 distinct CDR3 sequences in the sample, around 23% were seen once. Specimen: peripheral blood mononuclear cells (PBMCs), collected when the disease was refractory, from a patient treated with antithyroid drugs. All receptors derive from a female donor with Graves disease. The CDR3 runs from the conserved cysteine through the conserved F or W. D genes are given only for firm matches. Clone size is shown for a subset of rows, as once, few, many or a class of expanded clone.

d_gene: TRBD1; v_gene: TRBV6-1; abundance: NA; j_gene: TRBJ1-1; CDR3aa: CASSHRGRPVHTEAFF; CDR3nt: TGTGCCAGCAGTCACAGGGGGCGTCCGGTGCACACTGAAGCTTTCTTT
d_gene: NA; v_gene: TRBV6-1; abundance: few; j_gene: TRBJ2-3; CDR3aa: CASSEGPGQADTQYF; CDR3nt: TGTGCCAGCAGTGAAGGTCCAGGGCAGGCAGATACGCAGTATTTT
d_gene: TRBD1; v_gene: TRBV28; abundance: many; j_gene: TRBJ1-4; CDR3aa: CASSPGQNREKLFF; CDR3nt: TGTGCCAGCAGCCCGGGACAGAATAGAGAAAAACTGTTTTTT
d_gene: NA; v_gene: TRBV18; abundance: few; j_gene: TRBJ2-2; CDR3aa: CASSLEGGANTGELFF; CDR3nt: TGTGCCAGCTCACTAGAGGGGGGCGCGAACACCGGGGAGCTGTTTTTT
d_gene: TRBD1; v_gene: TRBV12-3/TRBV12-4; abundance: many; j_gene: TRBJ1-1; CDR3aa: CASSPYRGSTEAFF; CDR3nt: TGTGCCAGCAGTCCATACAGGGGCTCCACTGAAGCTTTCTTT
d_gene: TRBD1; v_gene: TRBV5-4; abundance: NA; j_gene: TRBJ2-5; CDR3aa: CASSSTQGATETQYF; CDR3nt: TGTGCCAGCAGCTCTACCCAGGGGGCCACGGAGACCCAGTACTTC
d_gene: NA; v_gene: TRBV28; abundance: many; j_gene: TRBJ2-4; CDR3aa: CASSPRSTKNIQYF; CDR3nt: TGTGCCAGCAGCCCTAGGTCTACCAAAAACATTCAGTACTTC
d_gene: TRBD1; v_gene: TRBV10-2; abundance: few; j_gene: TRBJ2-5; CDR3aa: CATGTAETQYF; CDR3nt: TGCGCCACCGGGACAGCCGAGACCCAGTACTTC
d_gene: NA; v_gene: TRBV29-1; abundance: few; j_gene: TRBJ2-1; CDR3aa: CSVALGNEGGREFF; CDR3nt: NA
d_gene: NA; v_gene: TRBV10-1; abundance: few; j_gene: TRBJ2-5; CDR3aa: CASRELAVRSETQYF; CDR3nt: TGCGCCAGCAGGGAACTGGCAGTTCGTTCGGAGACCCAGTACTTC
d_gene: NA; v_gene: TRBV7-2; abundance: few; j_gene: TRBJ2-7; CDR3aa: CASSDGPSYEQYF; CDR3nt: TGTGCCAGCAGCGACGGGCCCTCCTACGAGCAGTACTTC
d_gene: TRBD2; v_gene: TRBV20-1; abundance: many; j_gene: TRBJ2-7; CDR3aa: CSAGTSGTYEQYF; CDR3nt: TGCAGTGCGGGGACTAGCGGTACATACGAGCAGTACTTC
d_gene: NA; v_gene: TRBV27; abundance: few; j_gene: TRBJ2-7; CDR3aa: CASSFNGNYKQYF; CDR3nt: TGTGCCAGCAGTTTTAACGGGAATTACAAGCAGTACTTC
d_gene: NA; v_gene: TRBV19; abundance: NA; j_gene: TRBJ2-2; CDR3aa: CASSIVDTGELFF; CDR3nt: TGTGCCAGTAGTATAGTTGACACCGGGGAGCTGTTTTTT
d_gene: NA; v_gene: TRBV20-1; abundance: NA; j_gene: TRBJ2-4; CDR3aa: CSARERRGVNIQYF; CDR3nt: TGCAGTGCGCGGGAAAGACGAGGGGTAAACATTCAGTACTTC
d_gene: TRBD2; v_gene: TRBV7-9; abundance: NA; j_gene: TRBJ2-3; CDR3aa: CASSLSPTSGRADTQYF; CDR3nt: TGTGCCAGCAGCTTATCCCCGACTAGCGGGAGGGCCGATACGCAGTATTTT
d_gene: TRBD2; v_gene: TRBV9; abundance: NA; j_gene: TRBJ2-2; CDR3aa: CASSVALSPAGVVGELFF; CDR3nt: TGTGCCAGCAGCGTAGCTTTAAGTCCAGCGGGAGTGGTCGGGGAGCTGTTTTTT
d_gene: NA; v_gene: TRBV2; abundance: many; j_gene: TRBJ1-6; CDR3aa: CASSPGHYNSPLHF; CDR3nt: TGTGCCAGCAGCCCGGGACATTATAATTCACCCCTCCACTTT
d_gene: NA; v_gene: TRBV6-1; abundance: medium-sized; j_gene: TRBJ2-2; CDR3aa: CASSEAYLLSGELFF; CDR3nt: TGTGCCAGCAGTGAAGCGTACTTACTCAGCGGGGAGCTGTTTTTT
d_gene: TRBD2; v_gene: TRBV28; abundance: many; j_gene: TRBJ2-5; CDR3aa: CASSLFASGPQETQYF; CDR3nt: TGTGCCAGCAGTTTATTCGCTAGCGGTCCACAAGAGACCCAGTACTTC
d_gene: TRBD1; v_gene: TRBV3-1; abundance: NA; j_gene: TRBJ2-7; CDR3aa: CASSPPGTGLFEQYF; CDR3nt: TGTGCCAGCAGCCCCCCCGGGACAGGGTTGTTCGAGCAGTACTTC
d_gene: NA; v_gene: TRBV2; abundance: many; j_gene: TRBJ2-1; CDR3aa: CASSLGPVNNEQFF; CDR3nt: TGTGCCAGCAGTCTAGGTCCGGTTAACAATGAGCAGTTCTTC
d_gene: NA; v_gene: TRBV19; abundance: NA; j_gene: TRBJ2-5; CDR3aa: CASSINTGGEETQYF; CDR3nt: TGTGCCAGTAGTATTAATACAGGCGGGGAAGAGACCCAGTACTTC
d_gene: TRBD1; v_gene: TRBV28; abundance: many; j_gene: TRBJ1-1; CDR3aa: CASSSRQGPMNTEAFF; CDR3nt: TGTGCCAGCAGTTCGCGACAGGGGCCCATGAACACTGAAGCTTTCTTT
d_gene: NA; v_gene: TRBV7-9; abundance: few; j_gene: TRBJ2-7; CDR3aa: CASSLAGHRGYYEQYF; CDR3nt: TGTGCCAGCAGCTTAGCCGGCCACCGGGGGTACTACGAGCAGTACTTC
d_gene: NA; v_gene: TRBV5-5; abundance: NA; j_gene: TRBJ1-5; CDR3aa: CASSFPTVGNQPQHF; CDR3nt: TGTGCCAGCAGCTTTCCGACAGTGGGGAATCAGCCCCAGCATTTT
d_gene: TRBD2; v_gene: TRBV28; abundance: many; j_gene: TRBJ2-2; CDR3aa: CASSLLLPTSGRNTGELFF; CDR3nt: TGTGCCAGCAGTTTACTCCTTCCGACTAGCGGGAGGAACACCGGGGAGCTGTTTTTT
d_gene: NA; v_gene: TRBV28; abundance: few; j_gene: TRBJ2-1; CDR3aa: CASNMNREQFF; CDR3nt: TGTGCCAGCAACATGAATCGGGAGCAGTTCTTC
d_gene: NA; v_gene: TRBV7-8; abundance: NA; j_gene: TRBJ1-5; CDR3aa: CASSLLGGDQPQHF; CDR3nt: TGTGCCAGCAGCTTATTAGGGGGGGATCAGCCCCAGCATTTT
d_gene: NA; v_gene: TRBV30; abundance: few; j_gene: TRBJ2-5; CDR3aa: CAWSVRAGQETQYF; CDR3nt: TGTGCCTGGAGTGTTCGAGCAGGCCAAGAGACCCAGTACTTC
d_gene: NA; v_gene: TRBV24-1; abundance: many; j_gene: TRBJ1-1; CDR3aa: CATSDSVSEAFF; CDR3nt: TGTGCCACCAGTGACTCAGTATCTGAAGCTTTCTTT
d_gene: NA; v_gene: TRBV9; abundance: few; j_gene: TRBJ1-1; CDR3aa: CASSVDWAGEANTEAFF; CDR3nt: TGTGCCAGCAGCGTAGATTGGGCAGGGGAGGCGAACACTGAAGCTTTCTTT
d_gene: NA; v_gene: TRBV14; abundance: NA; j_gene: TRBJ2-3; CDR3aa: CASSQWGRGDTDTQYF; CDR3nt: TGTGCCAGCAGCCAATGGGGGAGAGGAGACACAGATACGCAGTATTTT
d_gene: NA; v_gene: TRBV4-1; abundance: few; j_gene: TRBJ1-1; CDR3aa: CASSQAGLLEAFF; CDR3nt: TGCGCCAGCAGCCAAGCAGGCCTGCTTGAAGCTTTCTTT
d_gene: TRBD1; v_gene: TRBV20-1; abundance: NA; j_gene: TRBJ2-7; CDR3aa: CSAGTGPREQYF; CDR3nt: TGCAGTGCCGGGACAGGCCCTAGGGAGCAGTACTTC
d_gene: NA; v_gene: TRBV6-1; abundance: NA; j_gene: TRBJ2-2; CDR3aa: CATSYTNTGELFF; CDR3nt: TGTGCTACTTCATACACCAACACCGGGGAGCTGTTTTTT
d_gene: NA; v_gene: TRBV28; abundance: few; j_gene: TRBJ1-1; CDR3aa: CASSPGGFGRAEAFF; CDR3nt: TGTGCCAGCAGCCCTGGGGGATTTGGTAGGGCTGAAGCTTTCTTT
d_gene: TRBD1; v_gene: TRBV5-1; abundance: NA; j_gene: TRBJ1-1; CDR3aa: CASSLTGGRSTEAFF; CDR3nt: TGCGCCAGCAGCTTGACAGGGGGCCGGTCCACTGAAGCTTTCTTT
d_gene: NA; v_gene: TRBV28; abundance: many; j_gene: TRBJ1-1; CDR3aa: CASSLDRPANTEAFF; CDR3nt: TGTGCCAGCAGTTTAGACAGGCCGGCCAACACTGAAGCTTTCTTT
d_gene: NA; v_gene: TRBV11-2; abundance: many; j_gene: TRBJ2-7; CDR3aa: CASSSYSDSYEQYF; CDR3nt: TGTGCCAGCAGCTCCTACAGTGATTCTTACGAGCAGTACTTC
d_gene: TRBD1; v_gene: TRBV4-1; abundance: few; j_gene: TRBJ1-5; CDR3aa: CASSQDGTARRQPQHF; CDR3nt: TGCGCCAGCAGCCAAGATGGGACAGCTCGGCGACAGCCCCAGCATTTT
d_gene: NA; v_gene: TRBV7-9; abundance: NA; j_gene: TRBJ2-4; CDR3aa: CASSSTGQKNIQYF; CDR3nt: TGTGCCAGCAGCTCCACCGGACAGAAAAACATTCAGTACTTC
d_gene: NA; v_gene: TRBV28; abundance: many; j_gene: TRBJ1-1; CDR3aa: CASSLSSRFEAFF; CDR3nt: TGTGCCAGCAGTTTATCAAGTAGGTTCGAAGCTTTCTTT
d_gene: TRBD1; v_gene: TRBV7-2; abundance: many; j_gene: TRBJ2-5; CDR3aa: CASKTRQGAETQYF; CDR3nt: TGTGCCAGCAAAACGAGACAGGGTGCAGAGACCCAGTACTTC
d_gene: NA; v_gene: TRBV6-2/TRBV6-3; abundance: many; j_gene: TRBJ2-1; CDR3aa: CASSFPGPPYNEQFF; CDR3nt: TGTGCCAGCAGTTTCCCGGGACCCCCTTACAATGAGCAGTTCTTC
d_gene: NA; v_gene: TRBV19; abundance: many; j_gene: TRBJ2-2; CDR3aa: CASSRRGRTGELFF; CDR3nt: TGTGCCAGTAGTCGCAGGGGCCGTACCGGGGAGCTGTTTTTT